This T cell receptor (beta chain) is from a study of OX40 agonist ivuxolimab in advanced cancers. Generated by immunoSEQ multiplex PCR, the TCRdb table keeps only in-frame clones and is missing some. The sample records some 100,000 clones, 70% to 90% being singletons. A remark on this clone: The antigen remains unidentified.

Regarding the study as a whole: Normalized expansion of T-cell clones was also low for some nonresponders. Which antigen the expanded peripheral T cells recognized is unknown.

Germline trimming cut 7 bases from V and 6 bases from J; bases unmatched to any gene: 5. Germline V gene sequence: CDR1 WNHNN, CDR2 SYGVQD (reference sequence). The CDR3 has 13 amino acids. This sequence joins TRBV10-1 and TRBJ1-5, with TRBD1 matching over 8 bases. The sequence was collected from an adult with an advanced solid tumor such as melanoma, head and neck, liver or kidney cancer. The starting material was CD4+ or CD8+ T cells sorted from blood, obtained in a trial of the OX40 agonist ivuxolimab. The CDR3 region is CASTGQGFQPQHF. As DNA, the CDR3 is TGCGCCAGCACCGGACAGGGATTTCAGCCCCAGCATTTT.